What follows are 27 T cell receptor beta chains derived from one specimen sequenced in a study of immune evolution from preneoplasia to lung adenocarcinoma. Sequencing used immunoSEQ multiplex PCR; TCRdb keeps in-frame clones, though not all of them. The table records about 11,000 clones, around 81% of them present only once. Sequenced: FFPE minimally invasive lung adenocarcinoma tissue. The receptors were gathered from a person aged 60-80 years with lung adenocarcinoma.

This rearrangement joins TRBV28 to TRBJ1-5; 9 bases line up with TRBD1. Germline V CDR1 and CDR2: MDHEN, SYDVKM. The V gene end was trimmed by 7 bases and the J gene end by 5 bases; junction bases not matched to a gene: 9. This CDR3 region has 15 residues. In DNA, the CDR3 is TGTGCCAGCAAAACTACCGGGACAGGGTATCAGCCCCAGCATTTT. Translating it yields CASKTTGTGYQPQHF.

The chain has TRBV29-1 and TRBJ1-5; the D gene is possibly TRBD1 (5 bases). The germline CDR1 and CDR2 sequences are SQVTM and ANQGSEA. Trimming took off 6 bases at V and 4 bases at J, with 10 bases between the two ends. The CDR3 has 12 residues. The CDR3 sequence: CSVRGGNQPQHF. The CDR3 coding sequence is TGCAGCGTCCGGGGGGGTAATCAGCCCCAGCATTTT.

This chain connects TRBV30 to TRBJ1-4; D is unresolved. The CDR3 consists of 15 residues. Germline V gene data show CDR1 as GTSNPN and CDR2 as SVGIG (reference sequence). V was cut by 4 bases and J by 8 bases, with 20 bases left in between. The CDR3 bases are TGTGCCTGGACCCCTAAACAATCGGGCGCAGAAAAACTGTTTTTT. Translation: CAWTPKQSGAEKLFF.

This clone was detected only once. The chain has TRBV19 and TRBJ2-7; 10 nucleotides match TRBD1. CDR1 LNHDA and CDR2 SQIVND come from the germline V gene (reference sequence). CDR3 size: 15 residues. Trimming removed 6 bases from V and 8 bases from J; junction bases left unmatched: 13. The CDR3 DNA sequence: TGTGCCAGTAGAAGAACCGGGACAGGGGCTACGCAGCAGTACTTC. Translation gives CASRRTGTGATQQYF.

The chain employs TRBV7-9 and TRBJ2-4; 10 positions match TRBD1. Germline V gene sequence: CDR1 SEHNR, CDR2 FQNEAQ (reference sequence). The CDR3 has 18 residues. Trimming at V came to 5 bases and at J to 0 bases, leaving 10 bases not matched to a gene. The CDR3 sequence: CASSPELGQGEAKNIQYF. CDR3 nucleotides: TGTGCCAGCAGCCCCGAATTAGGACAGGGGGAAGCCAAAAACATTCAGTACTTC.

This rearrangement joins TRBV5-1 to TRBJ2-1; the match to TRBD1 covers 9 bases. The CDR3 totals 14 residues. The V gene's germline CDR1 is SGHRS and CDR2 YFSETQ. Unmatched junction bases numbered 3, after V lost 2 bases and J lost 6 bases. CDR3 bases: TGCGCCAGCAGCTTAGACAGGGGGTTCAATGAGCAGTTCTTC. It yields the protein CASSLDRGFNEQFF.

The J gene is TRBJ2-5, the V gene TRBV29-1; possibly TRBD1 for D (5 bases). The CDR3 has 14 residues. The V gene's germline CDR1 is SQVTM and CDR2 ANQGSEA. V lost 0 bases and J lost 3, with 11 bases in between. CDR3 sequence reads: CSVEDRAPKETQYF. CDR3 coding DNA: TGCAGCGTTGAAGACAGGGCTCCCAAAGAGACCCAGTACTTC.

J is TRBJ2-7 and V is TRBV11-3; no reliable D call. Trimming removed 3 bases at V and 7 bases at J, with 19 bases between. Germline lookup yields CDR1 SGHNT and CDR2 YENEEA. The CDR3 totals 15 residues. CDR3 coding DNA: TGTGCCAGCAGCTTTCAACTAACTCCCCAGAGGGAGCAGTACTTC. Its protein is CASSFQLTPQREQYF.

The CDR3 coding sequence is TGTGCCAGCTCACCAATACAGGGTGGGAATCAGCCCCAGCATTTT. Amino acid sequence: CASSPIQGGNQPQHF. The rearrangement uses TRBV18 and TRBJ1-5; tentative D call: TRBD1 (6 bases). CDR1 and CDR2 from the germline V gene are KGHSH and LQKENI. The V end was cut by 2 bases, the J end by 4 bases, with 12 bases between. This CDR3 is 15 amino acids long.

Only a few counts were recorded for this clone. The genes are TRBV19 and TRBJ2-6, with 8 bases lining up with TRBD1. With V trimmed by 6 bases and J by 0 bases, 13 bases remained unmatched. This CDR3 region has 19 residues. CDR1 and CDR2 from the germline V gene are LNHDA and SQIVND (reference sequence). CDR3 amino acids: CASSFVRGLISSGANVLTF. CDR3 sequence (DNA): TGTGCCAGTAGCTTTGTCAGGGGGCTTATAAGCTCTGGGGCCAACGTCCTGACTTTC.

This rearrangement joins TRBV20-1 to TRBJ2-3; no reliable D call. V was trimmed by 5 bases and J by 6 bases, leaving 6 bases between them. The CDR3 runs to 10 residues. Germline CDR1 reads DFQATT; CDR2 reads SNEGSKA (reference sequence). CDR3 sequence: CSASRDTQYF. The CDR3 DNA reads as TGCAGTGCTTCTCGGGATACGCAGTATTTT.

V gene TRBV7-2 combines with J gene TRBJ1-2; TRBD1 is a possible D gene (5 bases). CDR3 length equals 16 residues. V shed 2 bases and J shed 1 base, with 14 bases lying between them. Germline CDR1 and CDR2: SGHTA and FQGNSA. The DNA for the CDR3 is TGTGCCAGCAGCTTACTCCCCCAGGGATATAACTATGGCTACACCTTC. Protein product: CASSLLPQGYNYGYTF.

The rearrangement uses TRBV19 and TRBJ1-6; D possibly corresponds to TRBD1 (5 bases). The CDR3 length is 13 residues. The germline V gene encodes CDR1 LNHDA and CDR2 SQIVND (reference sequence). V lost 8 bases and J lost 8, with 13 bases in between. The CDR3 DNA follows: TGTGCCAGTGGGACGGGCGGTGATTCACCCCTCCACTTT. Its translation is CASGTGGDSPLHF.

This rearrangement joins TRBV5-6 to TRBJ2-5; D possibly matches TRBD1 or TRBD2 (5 bases each). The CDR3 has 13 amino acids. Trimming pared 4 bases from V and 7 bases from J, leaving 14 bases between. The germline V gene encodes CDR1 SGHDT and CDR2 YYEEEE. The CDR3 DNA reads as TGTGCCAGCAGCACCCCGGGACCCGGGACCCAGTACTTC. Translation gives CASSTPGPGTQYF.

The gene calls are TRBV28 and TRBJ1-2, with a tentative D call TRBD1 (5 bases). V lost 6 bases and J 0 bases, leaving 14 bases between the germline ends. The CDR3 consists of 15 residues. The germline gives CDR1 MDHEN, CDR2 SYDVKM. The CDR3 region is CASRETGRTNYGYTF. In DNA form, the CDR3 reads TGTGCCAGCAGAGAAACGGGACGGACTAACTATGGCTACACCTTC.

The V gene is TRBV11-1, the J gene TRBJ2-5; TRBD1 agrees at 9 bases. Germline V lookup: CDR1 SGHAT, CDR2 FQDESV (reference sequence). The CDR3 totals 14 residues. After removal of 5 bases from V and 4 bases from J, the junction contained 5 bases not matched to a gene. CDR3 region: CASSATGGTETQYF. Written as DNA, the CDR3 is TGTGCCAGCAGCGCTACAGGGGGCACAGAGACCCAGTACTTC.

The chain joins TRBV11-1 to TRBJ2-2; perhaps TRBD1 as D (7 bases). The CDR3 is 15 residues long. Germline CDR1 reads SGHAT; CDR2 reads FQDESV (reference sequence). Trimming removed 1 base at V and 5 bases at J, with 11 bases between. CDR3 nucleotides: TGTGCCAGCAGCTTAGGGAGGGGGCTGACCGGGGAGCTGTTTTTT. Translation gives CASSLGRGLTGELFF.

The chain carries TRBV7-9 and TRBJ2-7, with D possibly matching TRBD2 (6 bases). The V and J ends lost 1 base and 4 bases respectively, with 14 bases between them. Germline V gives CDR1 SEHNR, CDR2 FQNEAQ (reference sequence). This CDR3 contains 15 residues. CDR3 amino acids: CASSLVGGTKYEQYF. The DNA of the CDR3 is TGTGCCAGCAGCTTAGTCGGCGGGACGAAATACGAGCAGTACTTC.

In the case of this clone: Its ends do not fully match the called genes, so a read error is possible. The chain carries TRBV28 and TRBJ2-5; 7 bases match TRBD2. CDR1 and CDR2 from the germline V gene are MDHEN and SYDVKM. The CDR3 is 14 residues long. The CDR3 region is CAGGSHPNQETQYF. For the CDR3, the DNA is TGCGCCGGGGGGAGTCACCCAAACCAAGAGACCCAGTACTTC.

This sequence joins TRBV20-1 and TRBJ2-1, with D unresolved. V gave up 3 bases and J gave up 3 bases, with 3 bases separating them. Germline V gene lookup returns CDR1 DFQATT and CDR2 SNEGSKA (reference sequence). The CDR3 totals 11 residues. Here the CDR3 reads CSASVYNEQFF. The CDR3 bases are TGCAGTGCTAGTGTCTACAATGAGCAGTTCTTC.

This clone turned up a few times. The chain joins TRBV2 to TRBJ2-7; TRBD1 aligns across 10 bases. J was trimmed by 0 bases and V by 7 bases; bases with no gene match: 6. The CDR3 spans 15 residues. Germline V gives CDR1 SNHLY, CDR2 FYNNEI. In nucleotides, the CDR3 is TGTGCCAGCACGCCCAGGGACAGGGGCTCCTACGAGCAGTACTTC. It yields the protein CASTPRDRGSYEQYF.

CDR3 sequence reads: CSVPQGAAQYF. The CDR3 region has the DNA TGCAGCGTACCTCAAGGGGCAGCGCAGTACTTC. The chain links TRBV29-1 to TRBJ2-7; weak D call: TRBD1 (5 bases). Germline V gives CDR1 SQVTM, CDR2 ANQGSEA. CDR3 length equals 11 residues. Trimming cost V 6 bases and J 9 bases, with 15 bases left between them.

The V call is TRBV12-5, the J call TRBJ2-4, with 9 nucleotides matching TRBD1. CDR3 length: 17 amino acids. The germline V gene encodes CDR1 LGHNT and CDR2 FRNRAP. Losses at the gene ends were 5 bases for V and 0 bases for J; bases not matched to a gene: 8. The CDR3: CASGTTGTGQAKNIQYF. The DNA for the CDR3 is TGTGCTAGTGGTACAACCGGGACAGGGCAAGCCAAAAACATTCAGTACTTC.

This clone occurred once. The chain joins TRBV11-2 to TRBJ2-3; 12 bases map to TRBD2. The J segment lost 1 base and the V segment lost 1 base, leaving 9 bases of the junction unmatched. This CDR3 contains 19 residues. CDR1 and CDR2 from the germline V gene are SGHAT and FQNNGV. CDR3 residues: CASSLALLGLAGRTDTQYF. The CDR3, as DNA: TGTGCCAGCAGCTTAGCTCTTTTGGGACTAGCGGGCCGCACAGATACGCAGTATTTT.

J is TRBJ2-7 and V is TRBV28; D may be TRBD1 (6 bases). This CDR3 has 15 residues. In germline, CDR1 is MDHEN, CDR2 SYDVKM. Trimming removed 5 bases at V and 0 bases at J, with 14 bases between. This chain's CDR3 is CASSPHRASSYEQYF. In nucleotides, the CDR3 is TGTGCCAGCAGTCCGCACAGGGCCAGCTCCTACGAGCAGTACTTC.

This chain links TRBV7-9 with TRBJ2-7; possible D gene TRBD2, 7 bases. Trimming removed 2 bases at V and 0 bases at J, with 11 bases between. This CDR3 is 15 amino acids long. Looked up from germline, CDR1 is SEHNR and CDR2 is FQNEAQ (reference sequence). The CDR3 region has the DNA TGTGCCAGCAGCTTACGGGCGGGGGCCTCCTACGAGCAGTACTTC. Residues: CASSLRAGASYEQYF.

This chain links TRBV9 with TRBJ2-7, with TRBD2 matching over 7 bases. Unmatched junction bases numbered 7, after V lost 1 base and J lost 6 bases. The CDR3 is 14 residues long. In germline, CDR1 is SGDLS, CDR2 YYNGEE. The CDR3 here is CASSVLREGGEQYF. In nucleotides, the CDR3 is TGTGCCAGCAGCGTATTGAGGGAGGGAGGCGAGCAGTACTTC.